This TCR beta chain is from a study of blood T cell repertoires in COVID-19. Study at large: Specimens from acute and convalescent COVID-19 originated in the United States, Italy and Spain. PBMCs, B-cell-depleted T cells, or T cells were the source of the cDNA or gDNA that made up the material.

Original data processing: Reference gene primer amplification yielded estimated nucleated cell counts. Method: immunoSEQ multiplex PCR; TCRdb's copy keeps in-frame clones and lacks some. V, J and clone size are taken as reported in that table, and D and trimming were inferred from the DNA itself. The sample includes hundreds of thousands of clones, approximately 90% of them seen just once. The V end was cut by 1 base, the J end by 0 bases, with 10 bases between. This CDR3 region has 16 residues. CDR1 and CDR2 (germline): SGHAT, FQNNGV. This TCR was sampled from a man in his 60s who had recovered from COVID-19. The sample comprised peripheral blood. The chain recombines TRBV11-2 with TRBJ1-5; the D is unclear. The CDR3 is CASSLVRGSSNQPQHF. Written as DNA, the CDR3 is TGTGCCAGCAGCTTAGTACGGGGAAGTAGCAATCAGCCCCAGCATTTT.